This T cell receptor beta chain is drawn from a study of cytomegalovirus exposure and HLA in healthy donors. The primer mix had 60 Vbeta and 13 Jbeta primers. This table comes from immunoSEQ multiplex PCR, and its TCRdb copy is limited to in-frame clones, with some not included. The table lists around 150,000 clones, approximately 85% of them singletons. The V segment lost 4 bases and the J segment 4 bases; nucleotides outside the gene matches: 7. Germline CDR1 and CDR2: MNHNS and SASEGT. CDR3 length: 15 residues. This clone is a singleton in its sample. Its antigen is unidentified. General study findings and limits: TCR beta V- and J-gene trimming, according to a later analysis, was linked to a missense DCLRE1C variant.

The clonotype was recovered from a young man in good health and CMV-seropositive. This sequence joins TRBV6-1 and TRBJ1-2; 9 positions match TRBD1. The sample was PBMCs. The CDR3 reads CASSAPGQGLYGYTF. The CDR3 DNA reads TGTGCCAGCAGTGCCCCGGGACAGGGTCTCTATGGCTACACCTTC.